The sequence of this TCR beta chain was determined in a study of blood T cell repertoires in COVID-19. About the study: Collection of acute and convalescent COVID-19 samples took place in the United States, Italy and Spain.

V shed 2 bases and J 3 bases; nucleotides not matched to a gene: 6. Germline V gene lookup returns CDR1 SGHAT and CDR2 FQDESV (reference sequence). The CDR3 spans 16 residues. Clones were sequenced by immunoSEQ multiplex PCR, and TCRdb holds only the in-frame ones, with some missing. This sample has 250,000 or so clones, with 80% to 90% found just once. Sequenced sample: PBMCs or T cells enriched from blood (not recorded which). The sequence was collected from a man aged 35 to 55 who had recovered from COVID-19. The V call is TRBV11-1, the J call TRBJ2-7; 11 bases are shared with TRBD1. The CDR3 DNA reads as TGTGCCAGCAGCTTAAATGGACAGGGGGCGGTCTACGAGCAGTACTTC. This translates into CASSLNGQGAVYEQYF. The full variable domain, its missing parts supplied by reference TRBV11-1 and TRBJ2-7, is EAEVAQSPRYKITEKSQAVAFWCDPISGHATLYWYRQILGQGPELLVQFQDESVVDDSQLPKDRFSAERLKGVDSTLKIQPAELGDSAMYLCASSLNGQGAVYEQYFGPGTRLTVT.